Described below is a single T cell receptor (beta chain) sequence and its context. The target antigen is unknown. This sample was included in a study of post-analysis software for immune sequencing data. Study observations and caveats: TRBV5-6, TRBV5-1 and TRBV20-1 were among several TRBV segments more frequent in patients than controls. Multiple sclerosis patients showed significantly lower normalized Chao1 diversity than controls did.

TCR beta cDNA libraries had unique molecular identifiers. Roughly 500,000 cDNA molecules were obtained from around 0.96 to 9.9 million T cells. One entry per CDR3 protein, called by TCRdb with MiXCR from the PCR reads. The table lists roughly 600,000 distinct CDR3 sequences, roughly 47% of them singletons, with about 1.5% in the top ten. In germline, CDR1 is SGHTA, CDR2 FQGNSA. V was clipped by 5 bases and J by 7 bases, with 15 bases between them. The CDR3 runs to 15 residues. The clonotype comes from a girl aged 5 to 17 with multiple sclerosis. The specimen sequenced was blood. This chain connects TRBV7-2 to TRBJ1-6; D unclear. The CDR3 sequence is CASSLAWNNNSPLHF. The CDR3 DNA sequence: TGTGCCAGCAGCCTTGCTTGGAATAACAATTCACCCCTCCACTTT.